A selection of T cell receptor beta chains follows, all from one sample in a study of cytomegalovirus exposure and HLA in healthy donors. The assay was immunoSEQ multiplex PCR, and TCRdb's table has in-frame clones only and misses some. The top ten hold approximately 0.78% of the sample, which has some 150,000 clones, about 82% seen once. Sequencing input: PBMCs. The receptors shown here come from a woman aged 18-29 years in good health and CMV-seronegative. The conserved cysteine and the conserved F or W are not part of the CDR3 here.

CDR3: ASRKSGAAEAF
V: TRBV6-5

CDR3: SVVSRIVSYNEQF
V: TRBV29-1

CDR3: ASSLDAGRNTEAF
V: TRBV5-1

CDR3: ASSSISGTGEETQY
V: TRBV19

CDR3: ASSLRGTEAF
V: TRBV5-1

CDR3: ASSEVAQGGQPQH
V: TRBV6-4

CDR3: ASSLGGRAYNEQF
V: TRBV7-9

CDR3: ASSQGASGSLETQY
V: TRBV4-2

CDR3: ASSKDRGDEQY
V: TRBV2

CDR3: ATSRPGWEAHIQY
V: TRBV15

CDR3: ASSLDRDQPQH
V: TRBV11-2

CDR3: ASSDLAGLSYEQY
V: TRBV2

CDR3: ASRGSASYEQY
V: TRBV6-5

CDR3: ASSLPQGNEKLF
V: TRBV28

CDR3: ASSEGVLRGPNEKLF
V: TRBV4-2

CDR3: ASSRRTSGNTGELF
V: TRBV7-6

CDR3: ASSSDIDNQPQH
V: TRBV7-9

CDR3: ASSTDRGPYEQY
V: TRBV18

CDR3: ASSIRREPANEQF
V: TRBV19

CDR3: ASSPGQALELF
V: TRBV18

CDR3: ASSPLLGAPSYEQY
V: TRBV18

CDR3: ATWRMNTEAF
V: TRBV28

CDR3: ASSWTGLVGGYT
V: TRBV28

CDR3: ASSLVGTSGREQY
V: TRBV7-2

CDR3: AISRDRGYGYT
V: TRBV10-3

CDR3: SVEPTGVENIQY
V: TRBV29-1

CDR3: ASSTSFLRESYEQY
V: TRBV19

CDR3: ASRRANYGYT
V: TRBV6-5

CDR3: ASSLVRLSTDTQY
V: TRBV5-5

CDR3: ASSMRGEAF
V: TRBV19

CDR3: ASSRSGSPGGEQF
V: TRBV4-3

CDR3: ASSLQGNEQF
V: TRBV5-1

CDR3: ASSRTSFNEQF
V: TRBV5-1

CDR3: ASSLQGWSYGYT
V: TRBV28

CDR3: ASSQEGGPETQY
V: TRBV4-1

CDR3: ASRQTSGRAGEQF
V: TRBV10-2

CDR3: ASSLGSSIRGYDEQF
V: TRBV7-8

CDR3: ASSQDGGLSGANVLT
V: TRBV4-2

CDR3: ASSITSGSTDTQY
V: TRBV7-2

CDR3: AISESGLAGVGTGELF
V: TRBV10-3

CDR3: ASSLRGNTGELF
V: TRBV5-4

CDR3: ASSPRGGGGGEQF
V: TRBV6-5

CDR3: ASSYDSGRSDEQF
V: TRBV6-5

CDR3: ASSLNRDGEKLF
V: TRBV27

CDR3: ASRTSGPYNEQF
V: TRBV7-9

CDR3: ASSLGTGFHEQY
V: TRBV5-1

CDR3: ASSPGTSGAAKNIQY
V: TRBV5-1

CDR3: ASSGLQGNTEAF
V: TRBV6-1

CDR3: ASSSNSGNTIY
V: TRBV11-2

CDR3: ASSAERDYRQYGYT
V: TRBV28

CDR3: ASSQEPGRNEQF
V: TRBV4-1

CDR3: ASSYSTGTSGREEF
V: TRBV6-5